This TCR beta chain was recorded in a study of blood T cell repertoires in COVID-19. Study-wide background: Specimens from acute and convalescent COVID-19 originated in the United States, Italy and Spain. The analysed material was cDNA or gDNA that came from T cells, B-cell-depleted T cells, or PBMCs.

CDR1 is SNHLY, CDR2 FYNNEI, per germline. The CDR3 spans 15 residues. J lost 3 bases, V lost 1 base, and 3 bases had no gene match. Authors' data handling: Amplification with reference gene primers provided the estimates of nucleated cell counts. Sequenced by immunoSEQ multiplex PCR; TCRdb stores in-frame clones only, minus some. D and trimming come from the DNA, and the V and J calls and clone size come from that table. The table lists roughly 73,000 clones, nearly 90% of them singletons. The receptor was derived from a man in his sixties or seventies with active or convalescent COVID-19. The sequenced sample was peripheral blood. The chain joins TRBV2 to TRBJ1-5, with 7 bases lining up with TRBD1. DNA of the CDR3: TGTGCCAGCAGTGAAGGCGGGACAGCCAATCAGCCCCAGCATTTT. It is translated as CASSEGGTANQPQHF.